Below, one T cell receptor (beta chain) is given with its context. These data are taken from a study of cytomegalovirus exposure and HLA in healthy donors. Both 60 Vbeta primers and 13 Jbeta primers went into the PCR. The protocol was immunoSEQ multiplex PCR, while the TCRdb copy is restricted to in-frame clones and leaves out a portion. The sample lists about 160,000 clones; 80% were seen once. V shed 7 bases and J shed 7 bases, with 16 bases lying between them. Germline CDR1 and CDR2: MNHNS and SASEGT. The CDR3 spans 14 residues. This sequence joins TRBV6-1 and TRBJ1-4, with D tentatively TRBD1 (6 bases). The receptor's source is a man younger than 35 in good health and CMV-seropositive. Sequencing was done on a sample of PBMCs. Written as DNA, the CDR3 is TGTGCCAGCAATAGGTACAGGGAAGTTGAAAAACTGTTTTTT. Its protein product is CASNRYREVEKLFF.